The 27 T cell receptor beta chains in this list originate from one sample, sequenced in a study of T cell changes during pregnancy in multiple sclerosis (dated by TCRdb to 2018 to 2020). Library preparation was by the immunoSEQ multiplex PCR assay. TCRdb re-hosts the immuneACCESS table, in-frame sequences only. Its copies lack some clones; in the studies checked, an unresolved V gene accounts for under half of them, and the cause for the rest is not known. In all, the sample holds about 61,000 clones, and approximately 86% of those were seen once. The ten biggest clones cover approximately 1.6% of the sample. Sequencing used peripheral blood, obtained in the first trimester of pregnancy. Every receptor here comes from a female donor with multiple sclerosis, enrolled in a pregnancy study.

This clone is a singleton in its sample. The chain employs TRBV7-9 and TRBJ2-7; D gene unclear. Per the germline V gene, CDR1 is SEHNR and CDR2 is FQNEAQ (reference sequence). V was shortened by 1 base and J by 2 bases, with 12 bases between the two germline ends. The CDR3 spans 15 residues. The CDR3, as DNA: TGTGCCAGCAGCTTAGAATATGGCAAAACCTACGAGCAGTACTTC. It codes for CASSLEYGKTYEQYF.

This sequence joins TRBV10-3 and TRBJ1-4; 8 positions match TRBD1. Trimming removed 9 bases from V and 2 bases from J; junction bases left unmatched: 2. The CDR3 has 13 residues. CDR1 and CDR2 from the germline V gene are ENHRY and SYGVKD. The CDR3 loop is CAIRQGTNEKLFF. The DNA for the CDR3 is TGTGCCATAAGACAGGGGACTAATGAAAAACTGTTTTTT.

V usage is TRBV5-4 and J usage is TRBJ2-1, with 9 bases lining up with TRBD2. The germline CDR1 and CDR2 sequences are SGHNT and YYREEE (reference sequence). The CDR3 has 17 residues. J gave up 0 bases and V 4 bases, and 8 bases lay outside the gene matches. This CDR3 is CASSPETSGYSYNEQFF. The CDR3 nucleotides read TGTGCCAGCAGCCCCGAGACTAGCGGCTACTCCTACAATGAGCAGTTCTTC.

This CDR3 reads CASSSHITSVPYWIRTDTQYF. The CDR3, as DNA: TGCGCCAGCAGCTCTCACATAACTAGCGTTCCCTACTGGATTAGAACAGATACGCAGTATTTT. The genes are TRBV5-1 and TRBJ2-3; TRBD2 matches 7 bases. CDR1 and CDR2 (germline): SGHRS, YFSETQ. This CDR3 is built from 21 residues. V lost 3 bases to trimming and J lost 3 bases; unmatched junction nucleotides: 25. Supplemented by reference TRBV5-1 and TRBJ2-3, the full variable domain reads KAGVTQTPRYLIKTRGQQVTLSCSPISGHRSVSWYQQTPGQGLQFLFEYFSETQRNKGNFPGRFSGRQFSNSRSEMNVSTLELGDSALYLCASSSHITSVPYWIRTDTQYFGPGTRLTVL.

The chain uses TRBV10-1 and TRBJ2-7; TRBD1 agrees at 10 bases. The CDR3 runs to 12 residues. Germline lookup yields CDR1 WNHNN and CDR2 SYGVQD (reference sequence). The trim removed 10 bases at V and 5 bases at J, leaving 5 bases unmatched. The CDR3 DNA follows: TGCGCCACCGGGGACAGGGGCAACGAGCAGTACTTC. As protein: CATGDRGNEQYF.

V gene TRBV11-2 combines with J gene TRBJ2-1; possible D gene TRBD1, 6 bases. Germline CDR1 is SGHAT and CDR2 is FQNNGV. CDR3 length: 15 residues. V lost 0 bases and J lost 5, with 11 bases in between. CDR3 residues: CASSLEQGNHNEQFF. The CDR3 DNA reads as TGTGCCAGCAGCTTAGAACAGGGCAACCACAATGAGCAGTTCTTC.

J is TRBJ2-7 and V is TRBV19; 9 positions agree with TRBD1. From germline, CDR1 is LNHDA and CDR2 SQIVND (reference sequence). CDR3 size: 14 residues. V lost 5 bases and J lost 6; bases outside the gene matches: 8. This CDR3 reads CASSPDRGIIEQYF. CDR3 bases: TGTGCCAGTAGTCCTGACAGGGGGATCATCGAGCAGTACTTC.

The chain recombines TRBV9 with TRBJ1-2; 9 nucleotides line up with TRBD1. Looked up from germline, CDR1 is SGDLS and CDR2 is YYNGEE. This CDR3 has 12 amino acids. J was trimmed by 6 bases and V by 3 bases; bases with no gene match: 0. The CDR3 reads CASSGDRDGYTF. CDR3 bases: TGTGCCAGCAGCGGGGACAGGGATGGCTACACCTTC.

The gene calls are TRBV5-6 and TRBJ1-5; a possible D gene is TRBD1 (6 bases). The CDR3 has 18 residues. Germline V gives CDR1 SGHDT, CDR2 YYEEEE. The V and J ends lost 3 bases and 1 base respectively, with 20 bases between them. CDR3 nucleotide sequence: TGTGCCAGCAGCTCGTACGGTGATGGGAGGGGGAGCAATCAGCCCCAGCATTTT. This sequence encodes CASSSYGDGRGSNQPQHF. Complete variable domain (other parts from reference TRBV5-6 and TRBJ1-5): DAGVTQSPTHLIKTRGQQVTLRCSPKSGHDTVSWYQQALGQGPQFIFQYYEEEERQRGNFPDRFSGHQFPNYSSELNVNALLLGDSALYLCASSSYGDGRGSNQPQHFGDGTRLSIL.

This rearrangement joins TRBV6-5 to TRBJ2-1, with 12 nucleotides matching TRBD2. CDR3 size: 15 residues. The V gene's germline CDR1 is MNHEY and CDR2 SVGAGI. V gave up 5 bases and J gave up 5 bases; unmatched junction bases: 4. Here the CDR3 reads CASSKTSGGHNEQFF. For the CDR3, the DNA is TGTGCCAGCAGTAAGACTAGCGGGGGCCACAATGAGCAGTTCTTC.

This clone was recorded once. The rearrangement links TRBV10-2 to TRBJ2-7, with D hard to call. Germline V lookup: CDR1 WSHSY, CDR2 SAAADI. Trimming left V 1 base short and J 5 bases short, with 9 bases between. The CDR3 length is 13 residues. CDR3 residues: CASSEYFPHEQYF. Here the CDR3 DNA reads TGCGCCAGCAGTGAGTACTTCCCCCACGAGCAGTACTTC.

The V call is TRBV28, the J call TRBJ2-5; a weak D match, TRBD2 (6 bases). The length of the CDR3 is 14 residues. Trimming cost V 5 bases and J 5 bases, with 15 bases left between them. Germline V gene sequence: CDR1 MDHEN, CDR2 SYDVKM. In DNA form, the CDR3 reads TGTGCCAGCAGTCCCCCCGGGGGAGCGGAGACCCAGTACTTC. The encoded protein is CASSPPGGAETQYF. Full variable domain (missing parts from reference TRBV28 and TRBJ2-5): DVKVTQSSRYLVKRTGEKVFLECVQDMDHENMFWYRQDPGLGLRLIYFSYDVKMKEKGDIPEGYSVSREKKERFSLILESASTNQTSMYLCASSPPGGAETQYFGPGTRLLVL.

This chain uses TRBV5-1 with TRBJ2-1, with TRBD1 matching over 7 bases. Germline CDR1 and CDR2: SGHRS and YFSETQ. The length of the CDR3 is 16 residues. V dropped 3 bases and J dropped 3; count of bases not matched to a gene: 9. The CDR3: CASSSQGDSFYNEQFF. CDR3 nucleotide sequence: TGCGCCAGCAGCTCCCAGGGGGACAGTTTCTACAATGAGCAGTTCTTC.

The J gene is TRBJ2-1, the V gene TRBV25-1, with D hard to call. V lost 3 bases to trimming and J lost 6 bases, with 12 bases between them. Germline-derived CDR1 and CDR2 are MGHDK and SYGVNS. There are 14 residues in the CDR3. CDR3 protein: CASSDEIEANEQFF. The CDR3 nucleotides read TGTGCCAGCAGTGACGAAATAGAGGCCAATGAGCAGTTCTTC.

This chain joins TRBV2 and TRBJ1-4; D ambiguous. Trimming took 5 bases from V and 8 from J, leaving 18 bases between them. The CDR3 is 15 amino acids. CDR1 SNHLY and CDR2 FYNNEI come from the germline V gene. CDR3 sequence: CASSSNSPSGEKLFF. The CDR3 DNA is TGTGCCAGCAGTTCGAATTCCCCCAGTGGCGAAAAACTGTTTTTT.

The rearrangement joins TRBV29-1 to TRBJ2-5; D is ambiguous. The CDR3 has 10 amino acids. Germline V gene data show CDR1 as SQVTM and CDR2 as ANQGSEA. CDR3 coding DNA: TGCAGTTTTCTCGTGGAGACCCAGTACTTC. Its translation: CSFLVETQYF. Based on the CDR3 plus reference TRBV29-1 and TRBJ2-5, the full variable domain is SAVISQKPSRDICQRGTSLTIQCQVDSQVTMMFWYRQQPGQSLTLIATANQGSEATYESGFVIDKFPISRPNLTFSTLTVSNMSPEDSSIYLCSFLVETQYFGPGTRLLVL.

The chain employs TRBV11-2 and TRBJ1-2; no firm D call. The CDR3 runs to 14 residues. The V end was cut by 1 base, the J end by 8 bases, with 14 bases between. Per the germline V gene, CDR1 is SGHAT and CDR2 is FQNNGV. The DNA for the CDR3 is TGTGCCAGCAGCTTAGGGTGGCGAGGAGGCGGCTACACCTTC. Translating it yields CASSLGWRGGGYTF. Supplemented by reference TRBV11-2 and TRBJ1-2, the full variable domain reads EAGVAQSPRYKIIEKRQSVAFWCNPISGHATLYWYQQILGQGPKLLIQFQNNGVVDDSQLPKDRFSAERLKGVDSTLKIQPAKLEDSAVYLCASSLGWRGGGYTFGSGTRLTVV.

V gene TRBV18 combines with J gene TRBJ2-7; 12 nucleotides align to TRBD1. Losses at the gene ends were 6 bases for V and 5 bases for J; bases not matched to a gene: 8. Germline V gene sequence: CDR1 KGHSH, CDR2 LQKENI. The CDR3 consists of 15 residues. The DNA for the CDR3 is TGTGCCAGCTCGAAAGAGGGACAGGGGGCTGACGAGCAGTACTTC. Protein product: CASSKEGQGADEQYF.

The chain recombines TRBV5-1 with TRBJ2-3, with D tentatively TRBD1 (5 bases). The CDR3 sequence is 17 residues long. CDR1 and CDR2 (germline): SGHRS, YFSETQ. The V and J ends lost 0 bases and 3 bases respectively, with 17 bases between them. CDR3 DNA: TGCGCCAGCAGCTTGGAGGCCAGGGTAGCATATACAGATACGCAGTATTTT. It translates to CASSLEARVAYTDTQYF.

The chain links TRBV6-1 to TRBJ1-1; weak D call: TRBD1 (6 bases). The V and J ends lost 1 base and 3 bases respectively, with 12 bases between them. The germline V gene has CDR1 MNHNS and CDR2 SASEGT. There are 15 residues in the CDR3. The CDR3 loop reads CASSEVETGDTEAFF. The CDR3 bases are TGTGCCAGCAGTGAAGTAGAGACAGGAGACACTGAAGCTTTCTTT.

The V and J genes are TRBV28 and TRBJ1-1; 7 nucleotides match TRBD1. The CDR3 is 15 amino acids. Germline CDR1 is MDHEN and CDR2 is SYDVKM. The J segment lost 4 bases and the V segment lost 6 bases, leaving 11 bases of the junction unmatched. CDR3 region: CASSPGDRASTEAFF. CDR3 in DNA: TGTGCCAGCAGCCCAGGCGACAGGGCGAGCACTGAAGCTTTCTTT.

The genes are TRBV7-4 and TRBJ1-1; D possibly corresponds to TRBD1 (5 bases). Trimming took off 6 bases at V and 0 bases at J, with 14 bases between the two ends. The CDR3 is 15 residues long. Looked up from germline, CDR1 is SGHVT and CDR2 is SQSDAQ. CDR3 residues: CASSPYGGLNTEAFF. The CDR3, as DNA: TGTGCCAGCAGTCCTTACGGGGGTCTGAACACTGAAGCTTTCTTT. The whole variable domain, filled in from reference TRBV7-4 and TRBJ1-1, reads GAGVSQSPRYKVAKRGRDVALRCDSISGHVTLYWYRQTLGQGSEVLTYSQSDAQRDKSGRPSGRFSAERPERSVSTLKIQRTEQGDSAVYLCASSPYGGLNTEAFFGQGTRLTVV.

In DNA form, the CDR3 reads TGTGCCAGCAGTGCGGACAGGGCTGGAAATCAGCCCCAGCATTTT. Protein product: CASSADRAGNQPQHF. The chain combines TRBV25-1 with TRBJ1-5; 8 bases align to TRBD1. Germline values: CDR1 MGHDK, CDR2 SYGVNS. This CDR3 region has 15 residues. V was pared by 4 bases and J by 4 bases, with 6 bases of the junction left unmatched.

The V gene is TRBV29-1, the J gene TRBJ2-7, with D tentatively TRBD1 (7 bases). This CDR3 has 13 residues. The V end lost 6 bases, the J end lost 7 bases, and 19 bases lay between the germline ends. Looked up from germline, CDR1 is SQVTM and CDR2 is ANQGSEA. CDR3 DNA sequence: TGCAGCGTCCGCCCCAGACAGGGAGGTGAGCAGTACTTC. As protein: CSVRPRQGGEQYF.

This chain connects TRBV2 to TRBJ2-1; TRBD1 matches at 9 bases. In germline, CDR1 is SNHLY, CDR2 FYNNEI. V lost 7 bases and J lost 6; bases outside the gene matches: 7. CDR3 size: 14 residues. The CDR3 bases are TGTGCCAGCAAGTGGACAGGGGTCGCCAATGAGCAGTTCTTC. This codes for CASKWTGVANEQFF.

The chain employs TRBV5-6 and TRBJ1-1; 12 nucleotides line up with TRBD1. Trimming at V came to 4 bases and at J to 8 bases, leaving 9 bases not matched to a gene. CDR1 SGHDT and CDR2 YYEEEE come from the germline V gene. The CDR3 runs to 15 residues. The CDR3 loop is CASSVTGTGGKEAFF. The DNA of the CDR3 is TGTGCCAGCAGCGTGACCGGGACAGGGGGCAAGGAAGCTTTCTTT.

This sequence joins TRBV18 and TRBJ2-7; no reliable D call. Trimming pared 2 bases from V and 9 bases from J, leaving 17 bases between. Germline loops: CDR1 KGHSH, CDR2 LQKENI. The CDR3 extends over 14 amino acids. CDR3 sequence reads: CASSPDTSLRGQYF. CDR3 sequence (DNA): TGTGCCAGCTCACCAGATACCTCTTTACGAGGGCAGTACTTC.